This passage covers 28 T cell receptor beta chains from one sample sequenced in a study of PD-1 blockade in classical Hodgkin lymphoma. Profiling relied on immunoSEQ multiplex PCR, and the TCRdb table lists in-frame clones only, not all of them. In the table there are more than 14,000 clones, 55% to 65% of which are singletons. Exposure to brentuximab vedotin varied, and each patient had relapsed following autologous stem cell transplantation. The material was peripheral blood mononuclear cells (PBMCs), obtained at baseline. The receptors shown here come from a human donor with classical Hodgkin lymphoma.

V usage is TRBV30 and J usage is TRBJ1-2, with 8 nucleotides matching TRBD1. The CDR3 runs to 17 residues. Germline V CDR1 and CDR2: GTSNPN, SVGIG (reference sequence). With 1 base clipped from V and 6 bases from J, the junction kept 16 bases outside the gene matches. Written as DNA, the CDR3 is TGTGCCTGGAGTGCAATAGCTTGGACAGGGTTTCAGGATGGCTACACCTTC. Translated: CAWSAIAWTGFQDGYTF. Together with reference TRBV30 and TRBJ1-2, the CDR3 gives the full variable domain: SQTIHQWPATLVQPVGSPLSLECTVEGTSNPNLYWYRQAAGRGLQLLFYSVGIGQISSEVPQNLSASRPQDRQFILSSKKLLLSDSGFYLCAWSAIAWTGFQDGYTFGSGTRLTVV.

This sequence joins TRBV19 and TRBJ2-7; 8 bases are shared with TRBD1. The germline V gene has CDR1 LNHDA and CDR2 SQIVND (reference sequence). This CDR3 spans 15 amino acids. Trimming took 5 bases from V and 3 from J; bases not matched to a gene: 9. The CDR3 sequence is CASSLKGQADYEQYF. The CDR3 region has the DNA TGTGCCAGTAGTCTCAAGGGACAGGCGGACTACGAGCAGTACTTC.

J is TRBJ2-2 and V is TRBV5-1, with TRBD1 matching over 7 bases. Germline V gene sequence: CDR1 SGHRS, CDR2 YFSETQ. The V and J ends lost 1 base and 0 bases, in that order; junction bases with no gene match: 0. The CDR3 totals 15 residues. Written as DNA, the CDR3 is TGCGCCAGCAGCTTGCAGGGGGCGAACACCGGGGAGCTGTTTTTT. It encodes CASSLQGANTGELFF.

The J gene is TRBJ1-5, the V gene TRBV28; D remains unclear. CDR3 length: 15 residues. V shed 2 bases and J shed 3 bases, with 11 bases lying between them. The germline CDR1 and CDR2 sequences are MDHEN and SYDVKM. The DNA of the CDR3 is TGTGCCAGCAGTTTAATTGACGTTTCCAATCAGCCCCAGCATTTT. Protein sequence: CASSLIDVSNQPQHF.

The rearrangement links TRBV21-1 to TRBJ2-7; the table's D call, TRBD1, was not checked against the DNA. TRBV21-1 is a known pseudogene. The CDR3 length is 22 residues. DNA of the CDR3: TGTGCCAGCAGCAACAGTATATGTGGTCGGACAGGTCGATGGTGTGGCTGCCTATGGTGGTACTTC. Translated: CASSNSICGRTGRWCGCLWWYF.

This chain's CDR3 is CASSVTGAQPQHF. Here the CDR3 DNA reads TGTGCCAGTAGTGTGACAGGAGCTCAGCCCCAGCATTTT. This chain connects TRBV19 to TRBJ1-5; maybe TRBD1 (6 bases). This CDR3 has 13 residues. Germline values: CDR1 LNHDA, CDR2 SQIVND (reference sequence). Between the trimmed V and J ends, which lost 5 bases and 6 bases, there was a span of 11 bases.

This clone came up a few times. J is TRBJ2-3 and V is TRBV19; 8 bases match TRBD2. CDR3 length: 15 residues. The V and J ends lost 6 bases and 1 base, in that order; junction bases with no gene match: 6. Germline assignment: CDR1 LNHDA and CDR2 SQIVND (reference sequence). This CDR3 reads CASSLAGPGTDTQYF. As DNA, the CDR3 is TGTGCCAGTAGCTTAGCGGGACCTGGCACAGATACGCAGTATTTT. The full variable domain, completed using reference TRBV19 and TRBJ2-3, is DGGITQSPKYLFRKEGQNVTLSCEQNLNHDAMYWYRQDPGQGLRLIYYSQIVNDFQKGDIAEGYSVSREKKESFPLTVTSAQKNPTAFYLCASSLAGPGTDTQYFGPGTRLTVL.

Comments on this clone: Mismatch with germline at one junction end may stem from a read error. V and J are TRBV10-3 and TRBJ2-7, with no clear D. The CDR3 consists of 14 residues. Germline lookup yields CDR1 ENHRY and CDR2 SYGVKD. In DNA form, the CDR3 reads TGTGCCAGCAGTTACGTTGACCGTGAGTCCGAGCAGTACTTC. Its translation: CASSYVDRESEQYF.

The chain has TRBV27 and TRBJ2-3, with D possibly matching TRBD1 (6 bases). CDR1 is MNHEY, CDR2 SMNVEV, per germline (reference sequence). The CDR3 is 13 residues long. The germline V and J ends were trimmed by 10 bases and 4 bases, with 15 bases remaining between them. The CDR3 nucleotides read TGTGCCACTAACGACAGGTTATCAGATACGCAGTATTTT. It translates to CATNDRLSDTQYF.

The V and J genes are TRBV28 and TRBJ2-7, with 9 positions matching TRBD2. V was pared by 3 bases and J by 0 bases, with 12 bases of the junction left unmatched. The CDR3 runs to 18 residues. Germline V gene sequence: CDR1 MDHEN, CDR2 SYDVKM. CDR3: CASSFETSGPFASYEQYF. The CDR3 DNA sequence: TGTGCCAGCAGTTTTGAGACTAGCGGTCCCTTTGCCTCCTACGAGCAGTACTTC.

The chain recombines TRBV27 with TRBJ1-2; D may be TRBD1 (5 bases). There are 15 residues in the CDR3. V was clipped by 4 bases and J by 3 bases, with 15 bases between them. Germline-derived CDR1 and CDR2 are MNHEY and SMNVEV (reference sequence). CDR3 amino acids: CASSSPGGGYYGYTF. The CDR3 coding sequence is TGTGCCAGCAGTTCCCCCGGGGGTGGGTACTATGGCTACACCTTC.

The chain carries TRBV5-1 and TRBJ2-3, with no clear D. CDR1 is SGHRS and CDR2 is YFSETQ in the germline V gene. The CDR3 sequence is 15 residues long. V lost 0 bases and J lost 5, with 13 bases in between. Here the CDR3 DNA reads TGCGCCAGCAGCTTGGAAGCGCCCAACAGAGATACGCAGTATTTT. Translating gives CASSLEAPNRDTQYF.

CDR3 loop: CASSPQTQGYEQYF. Written as DNA, the CDR3 is TGTGCCAGCTCACCACAGACTCAGGGGTACGAGCAGTACTTC. The chain carries TRBV18 and TRBJ2-7, with a tentative D call TRBD1 (6 bases). This CDR3 has 14 residues. The germline gives CDR1 KGHSH, CDR2 LQKENI. The V end was cut by 1 base, the J end by 4 bases, with 11 bases between.

This chain joins TRBV4-2 and TRBJ1-1; no reliable D call. The CDR3 consists of 14 residues. Germline assignment: CDR1 LGHNA and CDR2 YNFKEQ. V lost 5 bases, J lost 3 bases, and 13 bases lay in between. CDR3 nucleotides: TGTGCCAGCAGCTTTAATGGTGAGGACACTGAAGCTTTCTTT. Protein sequence: CASSFNGEDTEAFF.

The chain has TRBV2 and TRBJ2-3; 13 bases match TRBD2. The length of the CDR3 is 17 residues. The trim removed 5 bases at V and 2 bases at J, leaving 7 bases unmatched. The germline V gene encodes CDR1 SNHLY and CDR2 FYNNEI. The CDR3 sequence: CASSSGTSGEPTDTQYF. The CDR3 DNA sequence: TGTGCCAGCAGTTCCGGGACTAGCGGGGAACCCACAGATACGCAGTATTTT.

The rearrangement uses TRBV21-1 and TRBJ2-5; the listed D gene, TRBD1, was not tested against the DNA. TRBV21-1 is a documented pseudogene. The CDR3 consists of 15 residues. CDR3 DNA sequence: TGTGCCAGCAGCGGAAGGGACAGGGCAGAGGAGACCCAGTACTTC. Residues: CASSGRDRAEETQYF.

This clone was counted a few times. This chain links TRBV19 with TRBJ1-1; D is unclear. Germline-derived CDR1 and CDR2 are LNHDA and SQIVND (reference sequence). V lost 3 bases and J lost 0, with 11 bases in between. This CDR3 has 15 amino acids. The CDR3 reads CASSIGWGLNTEAFF. For the CDR3, the DNA is TGTGCCAGTAGTATTGGTTGGGGTTTGAACACTGAAGCTTTCTTT.

The table lists this clone with a few counts. The chain couples TRBV7-9 to TRBJ2-4, with 8 bases matching TRBD1. V lost 1 base and J lost 1; bases outside the gene matches: 3. Germline V CDR1 and CDR2: SEHNR, FQNEAQ (reference sequence). CDR3 length: 16 amino acids. CDR3 protein: CASSLGQGMAKNIQYF. CDR3 DNA sequence: TGTGCCAGCAGCTTAGGACAGGGGATGGCCAAAAACATTCAGTACTTC.

The CDR3 region is CASSRGRAEVYEQYF. The DNA for the CDR3 is TGTGCCAGCAGCCGTGGCCGGGCAGAAGTCTACGAGCAGTACTTC. This chain links TRBV7-6 with TRBJ2-7; unclear D gene. The V and J ends lost 5 bases and 3 bases respectively, with 17 bases between them. Germline CDR1 SGHVS, CDR2 FNYEAQ. The CDR3 spans 15 residues. The complete variable domain, with remaining parts taken from reference TRBV7-6 and TRBJ2-7, reads GAGVSQSPRYKVTKRGQDVALRCDPISGHVSLYWYRQALGQGPEFLTYFNYEAQQDKSGLPNDRFSAERPEGSISTLTIQRTEQRDSAMYRCASSRGRAEVYEQYFGPGTRLTVT.

J is TRBJ1-5 and V is TRBV7-5. TRBV7-5 has pseudogene status. The CDR3 extends over 14 amino acids. The CDR3 region is CASSSQGEGQPQHF. The CDR3 DNA is TGTGCCAGCAGCTCGCAGGGGGAGGGTCAGCCCCAGCATTTT.

V gene TRBV7-9 combines with J gene TRBJ2-4, with 9 bases aligning to TRBD1. The CDR3 has 16 amino acids. Germline V lookup: CDR1 SEHNR, CDR2 FQNEAQ (reference sequence). Losses at the gene ends were 5 bases for V and 1 base for J; bases not matched to a gene: 6. CDR3 nucleotide sequence: TGTGCCAGCAGCCAAGACAGGGGGTGGGCCAAAAACATTCAGTACTTC. It codes for CASSQDRGWAKNIQYF.

The chain links TRBV27 to TRBJ1-2, with D possibly matching TRBD1 (6 bases). Germline values: CDR1 MNHEY, CDR2 SMNVEV (reference sequence). V was shortened by 5 bases and J by 1 base, with 11 bases between the two germline ends. This CDR3 has 14 residues. CDR3 loop: CASSPGQRNYGYTF. CDR3 DNA: TGTGCCAGCAGTCCAGGACAGCGTAACTATGGCTACACCTTC.

This clone is medium-sized. This chain joins TRBV27 and TRBJ1-5; D is ambiguous. The CDR3 is 15 residues long. The germline V and J ends were trimmed by 2 bases and 1 base, with 9 bases remaining between them. The V gene's germline CDR1 is MNHEY and CDR2 SMNVEV (reference sequence). The CDR3 is CASSLDGSSNQPQHF. CDR3 nucleotides: TGTGCCAGCAGTTTAGACGGATCAAGCAATCAGCCCCAGCATTTT.

The J gene is TRBJ2-7, the V gene TRBV7-9; tentative D call: TRBD1 (6 bases). V lost 5 bases and J 1 base, leaving 12 bases between the germline ends. The CDR3 contains 14 residues. Germline CDR1 SEHNR, CDR2 FQNEAQ (reference sequence). This chain's CDR3 is CASSHPGHSYEQYF. Here the CDR3 DNA reads TGTGCCAGCAGCCACCCGGGACATTCCTACGAGCAGTACTTC.

The chain links TRBV11-2 to TRBJ2-1, with TRBD2 matching over 7 bases. There are 16 residues in the CDR3. CDR1 is SGHAT and CDR2 is FQNNGV in the germline V gene. J lost 4 bases, V lost 2 bases, and 8 bases had no gene match. The CDR3 sequence: CASSLRPSGYYNEQFF. In nucleotides, the CDR3 is TGTGCCAGCAGCTTACGGCCTAGCGGTTATTACAATGAGCAGTTCTTC.

This chain joins TRBV2 and TRBJ2-7; 7 nucleotides agree with TRBD1. J was trimmed by 0 bases and V by 7 bases; bases with no gene match: 9. The CDR3 has 15 residues. CDR1 and CDR2 (germline): SNHLY, FYNNEI. CDR3 sequence reads: CASMGATGSSYEQYF. CDR3 nucleotide sequence: TGTGCCAGCATGGGGGCGACAGGGAGCTCCTACGAGCAGTACTTC. The full variable domain, rest sourced from reference TRBV2 and TRBJ2-7, is EPEVTQTPSHQVTQMGQEVILRCVPISNHLYFYWYRQILGQKVEFLVSFYNNEISEKSEIFDDQFSVERPDGSNFTLKIRSTKLEDSAMYFCASMGATGSSYEQYFGPGTRLTVT.

V and J are TRBV27 and TRBJ2-3, with D perhaps matching TRBD1 (5 bases). The CDR3 sequence is 14 residues long. Germline V lookup: CDR1 MNHEY, CDR2 SMNVEV (reference sequence). Trimming removed 8 bases at V and 3 bases at J, with 15 bases between. This chain's CDR3 is CASQTLGRTDTQYF. CDR3 DNA sequence: TGTGCCAGCCAGACTCTGGGGCGTACAGATACGCAGTATTTT.

This clone was recorded a few times. V is TRBV18 and J is TRBJ1-3; no reliable D call. This CDR3 comprises 16 residues. Trimming removed 0 bases at V and 4 bases at J, with 13 bases between. Germline CDR1 and CDR2: KGHSH and LQKENI. CDR3 region: CASSPPHGVSGNTIYF. CDR3 DNA sequence: TGTGCCAGCTCACCACCCCATGGAGTTTCGGGAAACACCATATATTTT.